A single sample is the source of the 21 T cell receptor beta chains below, sequenced in a study of shared clonotypes between healthy human individuals. Profiling relied on immunoSEQ multiplex PCR, and the TCRdb table lists in-frame clones only, not all of them. This table holds some 580,000 clones, around 97% found once. The sequencing sample was made of naive CD4+ T cells sorted from blood. The subset denotes: CD45RA+ positively selected. These receptors all stem from a woman aged 25 to 39 in good health.

The chain joins TRBV20-1 to TRBJ2-5; D is uncertain. Germline loops: CDR1 DFQATT, CDR2 SNEGSKA (reference sequence). V gave up 3 bases and J gave up 5 bases, with 7 bases separating them. The CDR3 extends over 11 amino acids. CDR3 in amino acids: CSASLMETQYF. For the CDR3, the DNA is TGCAGTGCTAGCCTCATGGAGACCCAGTACTTC.

The chain couples TRBV6-5 to TRBJ2-6, with D unresolved. V was pared by 0 bases and J by 1 base, with 7 bases between. The CDR3 is 16 residues long. In germline, CDR1 is MNHEY, CDR2 SVGAGI. DNA for the CDR3: TGTGCCAGCAGTTACTCGATCGGGTCTGGGGCCAACGTCCTGACTTTC. This encodes CASSYSIGSGANVLTF.

V usage is TRBV7-9 and J usage is TRBJ2-1, with D possibly matching TRBD2 (5 bases). Looked up from germline, CDR1 is SEHNR and CDR2 is FQNEAQ (reference sequence). V was shortened by 5 bases and J by 1 base, with 12 bases between the two germline ends. The CDR3 is 15 amino acids. CDR3 coding DNA: TGTGCCAGCAGCCCGTTAGAGGGTTCCTACAATGAGCAGTTCTTC. Translated: CASSPLEGSYNEQFF. The whole variable domain, filled in from reference TRBV7-9 and TRBJ2-1, reads DTGVSQNPRHKITKRGQNVTFRCDPISEHNRLYWYRQTLGQGPEFLTYFQNEAQLEKSRLLSDRFSAERPKGSFSTLEIQRTEQGDSAMYLCASSPLEGSYNEQFFGPGTRLTVL.

The chain has TRBV7-8 and TRBJ1-4; D is ambiguous. CDR3 length: 14 amino acids. The germline V and J ends were trimmed by 5 bases and 7 bases, with 14 bases remaining between them. Germline loops: CDR1 SGHVS, CDR2 FQNEAQ. CDR3 in amino acids: CASSLQRAGEKLFF. Written as DNA, the CDR3 is TGTGCCAGCAGCCTTCAAAGGGCGGGTGAAAAACTGTTTTTT.

The gene calls are TRBV10-3 and TRBJ2-5; D call uncertain. Trimming stripped 1 base from V and 1 base from J, with 10 bases between. This CDR3 is 15 amino acids long. Germline CDR1 is ENHRY and CDR2 is SYGVKD. The CDR3: CAISEWVGSQETQYF. The CDR3 region has the DNA TGTGCCATCAGTGAGTGGGTAGGCAGCCAAGAGACCCAGTACTTC.

In DNA form, the CDR3 reads TGTGCCAGCAGTTCCCTGACAGGGTACTATGGCTACACCTTC. It encodes CASSSLTGYYGYTF. The rearrangement joins TRBV5-6 to TRBJ1-2; 7 nucleotides line up with TRBD1. Germline CDR1 and CDR2: SGHDT and YYEEEE. The junction had 7 bases not matched to a gene; V was cut back by 5 bases and J by 3 bases. The CDR3 contains 14 residues.

The CDR3 sequence: CAISGQLNQPQHF. The CDR3 DNA reads as TGTGCCATCAGTGGTCAGCTCAATCAGCCCCAGCATTTT. The chain has TRBV10-3 and TRBJ1-5; unclear D gene. V lost 4 bases to trimming and J lost 3 bases, with 7 bases between them. Germline CDR1 and CDR2: ENHRY and SYGVKD. This CDR3 region has 13 residues.

The chain links TRBV10-3 to TRBJ2-1; 14 nucleotides line up with TRBD2. The CDR3 extends over 19 amino acids. From germline, CDR1 is ENHRY and CDR2 SYGVKD. The J segment lost 2 bases and the V segment lost 0 bases, leaving 6 bases of the junction unmatched. CDR3 loop: CAISESGTSGSRAYNEQFF. CDR3 DNA: TGTGCCATCAGTGAGTCCGGGACTAGCGGGAGCCGGGCCTACAATGAGCAGTTCTTC.

The rearrangement uses TRBV29-1 and TRBJ2-5, with 8 bases fitting TRBD1. The junction had 17 bases not matched to a gene; V was cut back by 3 bases and J by 2 bases. Germline values: CDR1 SQVTM, CDR2 ANQGSEA. CDR3 length equals 18 residues. The DNA for the CDR3 is TGCAGCGTTGAGTCCTACGGACAGGGTTGGTCTGTTCAAGAGACCCAGTACTTC. This codes for CSVESYGQGWSVQETQYF.

The rearrangement uses TRBV18 and TRBJ1-4; a weak D match, TRBD1 (6 bases). CDR3 length: 15 residues. Germline values: CDR1 KGHSH, CDR2 LQKENI. The V gene lost 2 bases and the J gene lost 7 bases, with 14 bases spanning the gap. The CDR3 coding sequence is TGTGCCAGCTCACCAACGGGGGGCGGCGGTGAAAAACTGTTTTTT. It yields the protein CASSPTGGGGEKLFF.

V is TRBV25-1 and J is TRBJ1-1; no definite D call. V was shortened by 4 bases and J by 4 bases, with 10 bases between the two germline ends. CDR1 is MGHDK and CDR2 is SYGVNS in the germline V gene. This CDR3 is 13 amino acids long. DNA of the CDR3: TGTGCCAGCAGTGGAAGTACGGGCACTGAAGCTTTCTTT. Protein sequence: CASSGSTGTEAFF.

The V call is TRBV10-1, the J call TRBJ1-2; 8 bases agree with TRBD1. V lost 7 bases, J lost 12 bases, and 19 bases stayed unmatched. CDR3 length: 15 residues. From germline, CDR1 is WNHNN and CDR2 SYGVQD (reference sequence). CDR3 residues: CASTLDRGRSDCHTF. The CDR3 nucleotides read TGCGCCAGCACTTTAGACAGGGGTAGATCTGACTGCCACACCTTC.

Only one count was recorded for this clone. The rearrangement joins TRBV5-1 to TRBJ2-7, with TRBD2 identical over 11 bases. Losses at the gene ends were 4 bases for V and 6 bases for J; bases not matched to a gene: 9. Germline-derived CDR1 and CDR2 are SGHRS and YFSETQ. The CDR3 sequence is 15 residues long. CDR3 nucleotides: TGCGCCAGCAGCACTAGCGGGAGAGAAGAGGCCGAGCAGTACTTC. Protein: CASSTSGREEAEQYF.

V and J are TRBV2 and TRBJ2-2; tentatively, D is TRBD1 (5 bases). In germline, CDR1 is SNHLY, CDR2 FYNNEI. The CDR3 spans 14 residues. Trimming stripped 1 base from V and 6 bases from J, with 9 bases between. The chain's CDR3 is CASSEVRVSGELFF. CDR3 DNA: TGTGCCAGCAGTGAAGTCAGGGTTTCCGGGGAGCTGTTTTTT.

The V and J genes are TRBV19 and TRBJ2-6; 10 nucleotides match TRBD1. V gave up 3 bases and J gave up 2 bases; unmatched junction bases: 10. The germline CDR1 and CDR2 sequences are LNHDA and SQIVND (reference sequence). This CDR3 comprises 19 residues. This CDR3 is CASSIGQRQGAPGANVLTF. The CDR3 nucleotides read TGTGCCAGTAGTATTGGGCAGCGACAGGGGGCTCCTGGGGCCAACGTCCTGACTTTC.

The V and J genes are TRBV30 and TRBJ1-6; TRBD1 matches 7 bases. The germline gives CDR1 GTSNPN, CDR2 SVGIG (reference sequence). Unmatched junction bases numbered 12, after V lost 1 base and J lost 0 bases. The CDR3 covers 19 residues. Here the CDR3 reads CAWSAGQILPSSYNSPLHF. As DNA, the CDR3 is TGTGCCTGGAGTGCGGGACAGATTCTCCCTAGCTCCTATAATTCACCCCTCCACTTT.

CDR3 region: CAISVDTPGNQPQHF. CDR3 coding DNA: TGTGCCATCAGTGTGGACACCCCTGGCAATCAGCCCCAGCATTTT. The chain carries TRBV10-3 and TRBJ1-5; weak D call: TRBD1 (5 bases). CDR3 length equals 15 residues. Per germline, CDR1 ENHRY and CDR2 SYGVKD. Trimming stripped 4 bases from V and 2 bases from J, with 12 bases between.

This chain links TRBV5-1 with TRBJ1-3; 7 bases match TRBD1. Unmatched junction bases numbered 1, after V lost 3 bases and J lost 4 bases. In germline, CDR1 is SGHRS, CDR2 YFSETQ. The CDR3 totals 13 residues. This CDR3 reads CASSSDRGNTIYF. The CDR3 DNA is TGCGCCAGCAGCTCGGACAGGGGAAACACCATATATTTT.

The gene calls are TRBV5-3 and TRBJ2-7, with 9 bases matching TRBD1. TRBV5-3 is recorded as an ORF, its role being uncertain. V shed 4 bases, J shed 5 bases, and the junction held 13 bases outside the gene matches. The CDR3 has 16 residues. CDR3 sequence reads: CARSLKPGQGIHEQYF. CDR3 nucleotide sequence: TGTGCCAGAAGCCTCAAACCGGGACAGGGTATTCACGAGCAGTACTTC.

The chain employs TRBV11-2 and TRBJ2-3, with D unclear. Deletions cut 3 bases from V and 2 bases from J, with 9 bases between. The V gene's germline CDR1 is SGHAT and CDR2 FQNNGV. This CDR3 contains 14 residues. This CDR3 reads CASSFGPITDTQYF. DNA for the CDR3: TGTGCCAGCAGCTTCGGACCCATCACAGATACGCAGTATTTT.

The chain couples TRBV7-2 to TRBJ2-7, with D perhaps matching TRBD2 (6 bases). V shed 1 base and J shed 6 bases, with 13 bases lying between them. CDR3 length: 14 residues. Germline-derived CDR1 and CDR2 are SGHTA and FQGNSA. CDR3 in DNA: TGTGCCAGCAGCTTAGTGGTTTTCGGGAGCGAGCAGTACTTC. Residues: CASSLVVFGSEQYF.